One and the same sample provided the 30 T cell receptor beta chains below, sequenced in a study of blood T cell repertoires in COVID-19. Some clones are missing from TCRdb's copy, which holds only in-frame ones; the method was immunoSEQ multiplex PCR. The table lists about 78,000 clones, around nine tenths of them singletons. The sequencing input was peripheral blood. The receptors shown here come from an older man with active or convalescent COVID-19.

A note on this clone: The junction departs from the called germline gene at one end, perhaps through a read error. This sequence joins TRBV29-1 and TRBJ1-1, with D uncertain. The CDR3 sequence is 15 residues long. The germline gives CDR1 SQVTM, CDR2 ANQGSEA. The CDR3 nucleotides are TGCAGCGTCGAAGATAGGTGGACTCCGAACACTGAAGCTTTCTTT. Translated, it gives CSVEDRWTPNTEAFF.

This clone was observed once. This chain uses TRBV5-4 with TRBJ1-1; TRBD1 might be the D (5 bases). The CDR3 loop spans 16 amino acids. The germline V gene encodes CDR1 SGHNT and CDR2 YYREEE (reference sequence). Trimming cost V 0 bases and J 5 bases, with 17 bases left between them. Written as DNA, the CDR3 is TGTGCCAGCAGCTTGGCCGACCCCAGGGTTGGGACTGAAGCTTTCTTT. Amino acid sequence: CASSLADPRVGTEAFF.

V and J are TRBV5-6 and TRBJ2-7, with D unclear. Germline-derived CDR1 and CDR2 are SGHDT and YYEEEE. The CDR3 is made up of 12 amino acids. Trimming pared 3 bases from V and 4 bases from J, leaving 8 bases between. CDR3 sequence: CASSSQIYEQYF. The CDR3 nucleotides read TGTGCCAGCAGCTCTCAGATTTACGAGCAGTACTTC.

The V and J genes are TRBV30 and TRBJ2-7, with 10 bases fitting TRBD1. The germline V gene has CDR1 GTSNPN and CDR2 SVGIG (reference sequence). V was clipped by 7 bases and J by 5 bases; unmatched bases: 5. This CDR3 comprises 12 residues. The CDR3 sequence is CALGQGIDEQYF. For the CDR3, the DNA is TGTGCCTTGGGACAGGGGATCGACGAGCAGTACTTC.

The genes are TRBV20-1 and TRBJ2-3; 14 bases line up with TRBD2. Germline CDR1 is DFQATT and CDR2 is SNEGSKA (reference sequence). With 3 bases clipped from V and 3 bases from J, the junction kept 5 bases outside the gene matches. The CDR3 covers 16 residues. Written as DNA, the CDR3 is TGCAGTGCTAGTGCCCGACTAGCGGGGGGGACAGATACGCAGTATTTT. This translates into CSASARLAGGTDTQYF.

Here the CDR3 DNA reads TGCGCCAGCAGGGAGGGAACTCAAGCTAACTATGGCTACACCTTC. Translated: CASREGTQANYGYTF. This chain joins TRBV5-1 and TRBJ1-2; D is ambiguous. V was trimmed by 5 bases and J by 0 bases, leaving 14 bases between them. This CDR3 is 15 amino acids long. Germline CDR1 SGHRS, CDR2 YFSETQ.

The chain couples TRBV29-1 to TRBJ2-7, with D perhaps matching TRBD1 (6 bases). The CDR3 has 12 amino acids. V lost 4 bases and J lost 3, with 10 bases in between. The germline gives CDR1 SQVTM, CDR2 ANQGSEA. The CDR3 nucleotides are TGCAGCGTTGTTCAGGGGCTCTACGAGCAGTACTTC. As protein: CSVVQGLYEQYF.

This chain uses TRBV28 with TRBJ1-1, with 7 bases matching TRBD1. This CDR3 contains 15 residues. V was clipped by 5 bases and J by 5 bases; unmatched bases: 11. The germline gives CDR1 MDHEN, CDR2 SYDVKM. CDR3: CASSTPDRKGTEAFF. For the CDR3, the DNA is TGTGCCAGCAGTACGCCGGACAGGAAAGGTACTGAAGCTTTCTTT. Looking up the rest from reference TRBV28 and TRBJ1-1 gives the full variable domain: DVKVTQSSRYLVKRTGEKVFLECVQDMDHENMFWYRQDPGLGLRLIYFSYDVKMKEKGDIPEGYSVSREKKERFSLILESASTNQTSMYLCASSTPDRKGTEAFFGQGTRLTVV.

This chain joins TRBV10-2 and TRBJ1-1; D not certain. Germline CDR1 and CDR2: WSHSY and SAAADI. The CDR3 runs to 11 residues. V was trimmed by 2 bases and J by 7 bases, leaving 5 bases between them. The DNA for the CDR3 is TGCGCCAGCAGTGAGCGGGGTGAAGCTTTCTTT. Amino acid sequence: CASSERGEAFF.

The chain joins TRBV30 to TRBJ1-4, with D perhaps matching TRBD1 (5 bases). Between the trimmed V and J ends, which lost 7 bases and 5 bases, there was a span of 14 bases. Germline V gene sequence: CDR1 GTSNPN, CDR2 SVGIG (reference sequence). This CDR3 contains 13 residues. The DNA of the CDR3 is TGTGCCTCTAGGGGCAGGCCGAATGAAAAACTGTTTTTT. Protein: CASRGRPNEKLFF.

This clone was seen a few times. The chain recombines TRBV3-1 (or the pseudogene TRBV3-2) with TRBJ2-2, with D unclear. V dropped 1 base and J dropped 4 bases, with 7 bases sitting between them. CDR1 LGHDT and CDR2 YNNKEL come from the germline V gene (reference sequence). The CDR3 runs 14 residues. This CDR3 is CASSQAYGTGELFF. For the CDR3, the DNA is TGTGCCAGCAGCCAAGCGTACGGCACCGGGGAGCTGTTTTTT.

J is TRBJ1-1 and V is TRBV15, with 11 bases matching TRBD1. The CDR3 sequence is 17 residues long. Per germline, CDR1 LNHNV and CDR2 YYDKDF (reference sequence). J was trimmed by 4 bases and V by 1 base; bases with no gene match: 8. DNA of the CDR3: TGTGCCACCAGCAGAGTTATCCCCGGGACAGGGGGCACTGAAGCTTTCTTT. This translates into CATSRVIPGTGGTEAFF. Using reference TRBV15 and TRBJ1-1 for the parts outside the CDR3, the full variable domain is DAMVIQNPRYQVTQFGKPVTLSCSQTLNHNVMYWYQQKSSQAPKLLFHYYDKDFNNEADTPDNFQSRRPNTSFCFLDIRSPGLGDTAMYLCATSRVIPGTGGTEAFFGQGTRLTVV.

V and J are TRBV28 and TRBJ1-6; 9 nucleotides line up with TRBD1. The CDR3 contains 13 residues. Germline V CDR1 and CDR2: MDHEN, SYDVKM. V gave up 6 bases and J gave up 9 bases; unmatched junction bases: 3. The DNA of the CDR3 is TGTGCCAGCAGACAGGGGGCTAGTTCACCCCTCCACTTT. This codes for CASRQGASSPLHF.

The CDR3 is CAIRRDDKQPQHF. The CDR3 coding sequence is TGTGCCATCAGGCGGGACGATAAACAGCCCCAGCATTTT. The J gene is TRBJ1-5, the V gene TRBV10-3, with D perhaps matching TRBD1 (5 bases). V lost 6 bases, J lost 7 bases, and 13 bases lay in between. The CDR3 length is 13 residues. Germline assignment: CDR1 ENHRY and CDR2 SYGVKD.

This chain links TRBV9 with TRBJ2-1; TRBD2 is a possible D gene (5 bases). V was trimmed by 0 bases and J by 15 bases, leaving 16 bases between them. Per germline, CDR1 SGDLS and CDR2 YYNGEE. The CDR3 extends over 13 amino acids. CDR3 sequence: CASSVEPSGRRFF. Here the CDR3 DNA reads TGTGCCAGCAGCGTAGAACCGAGCGGTCGCCGGTTCTTC.

This chain joins TRBV19 and TRBJ1-2, with D possibly TRBD1 on 6 matching bases. This CDR3 comprises 12 residues. From germline, CDR1 is LNHDA and CDR2 SQIVND (reference sequence). V was cut by 7 bases and J by 5 bases, with 11 bases left in between. The CDR3 coding sequence is TGTGCCAGTACGTCACAGGGTTATGGCTACACCTTC. The encoded protein is CASTSQGYGYTF.

The chain has TRBV28 and TRBJ2-7; 10 nucleotides agree with TRBD2. CDR1 is MDHEN and CDR2 is SYDVKM in the germline V gene. CDR3 size: 14 residues. With V trimmed by 5 bases and J by 1 base, 2 bases remained unmatched. DNA for the CDR3: TGTGCCAGCAGTAGACTAGCGGGTTCCTACGAGCAGTACTTC. Translation gives CASSRLAGSYEQYF.

Note on this clone: Other DNA sequences from this sample encode an identical CDR3 as well. J is TRBJ1-1 and V is TRBV5-1; the match to TRBD1 covers 8 bases. The CDR3 is 14 residues long. The germline V gene encodes CDR1 SGHRS and CDR2 YFSETQ. Trimming at V came to 4 bases and at J to 0 bases, leaving 2 bases not matched to a gene. CDR3 nucleotide sequence: TGCGCCAGCAGCGGGACAGGTTTGAACACTGAAGCTTTCTTT. Encoded protein: CASSGTGLNTEAFF.

The chain carries TRBV5-1 and TRBJ2-1; D might be TRBD2 (11 bases). The CDR3 totals 19 residues. Trimming pared 4 bases from V and 10 bases from J, leaving 33 bases between. Germline CDR1 SGHRS, CDR2 YFSETQ. The DNA for the CDR3 is TGCGCCAGCAGCCGGGGAGGTGACAGGGGGCGACTAGCGGGACAGGAGCAGTTCTTC. It codes for CASSRGGDRGRLAGQEQFF.

The rearrangement joins TRBV24-1 to TRBJ1-2; D perhaps matches TRBD1 (6 bases). V was pared by 4 bases and J by 2 bases, with 13 bases between. The CDR3 spans 15 residues. From germline, CDR1 is KGHDR and CDR2 SFDVKD. In nucleotides, the CDR3 is TGTGCCACCAGTGACCCCTCTAGGGGGAACTATGGCTACACCTTC. This translates into CATSDPSRGNYGYTF.

The genes are TRBV18 and TRBJ2-1; D gene uncertain. The germline V and J ends were trimmed by 4 bases and 8 bases, with 12 bases remaining between them. Germline CDR1 is KGHSH and CDR2 is LQKENI. This CDR3 has 13 residues. Written as DNA, the CDR3 is TGTGCCAGCTCACGTGGCGGCAGCGATGAGCAGTTCTTC. Its protein product is CASSRGGSDEQFF.

This clone was seen only a few times. This chain connects TRBV24-1 to TRBJ2-3; 8 nucleotides match TRBD2. The V gene end was trimmed by 5 bases and the J gene end by 0 bases; junction bases not matched to a gene: 12. CDR3 length equals 18 residues. Per germline, CDR1 KGHDR and CDR2 SFDVKD. CDR3 in amino acids: CATSAAVGSGTSTDTQYF. The DNA of the CDR3 is TGTGCCACCAGTGCCGCGGTTGGTAGCGGGACTAGCACAGATACGCAGTATTTT.

The V and J genes are TRBV9 and TRBJ2-1; a weak D match, TRBD1 (5 bases). In germline, CDR1 is SGDLS, CDR2 YYNGEE. The V gene lost 3 bases and the J gene lost 0 bases, with 13 bases spanning the gap. There are 16 residues in the CDR3. The CDR3 region is CASSGVRASSYNEQFF. CDR3 in DNA: TGTGCCAGCAGCGGAGTCAGGGCGAGCTCCTACAATGAGCAGTTCTTC.

CDR3 nucleotide sequence: TGTGCCAGCAAGCGGGACTACCCGAACACCGGGGAGCTGTTTTTT. Amino acid sequence: CASKRDYPNTGELFF. V is TRBV2 and J is TRBJ2-2; 7 bases match TRBD2. CDR1 and CDR2 (germline): SNHLY, FYNNEI. With V trimmed by 7 bases and J by 0 bases, 5 bases remained unmatched. This CDR3 is built from 15 residues.

The chain couples TRBV28 to TRBJ1-6, with TRBD1 identical over 11 bases. The J segment lost 15 bases and the V segment lost 10 bases, leaving 14 bases of the junction unmatched. CDR1 and CDR2 (germline): MDHEN, SYDVKM. The CDR3 runs 14 residues. The CDR3 DNA sequence: TGTGCCATTCACTCCGGGACAGGGGGACCGTTCCTCCACTTT. This sequence encodes CAIHSGTGGPFLHF.

The rearrangement links TRBV5-1 to TRBJ1-4; TRBD1 matches 7 bases. With 7 bases clipped from V and 4 bases from J, the junction kept 7 bases outside the gene matches. Germline V gives CDR1 SGHRS, CDR2 YFSETQ. CDR3 size: 14 residues. The CDR3 bases are TGCGCCAGCGGCTCGGGACAGATTAATGAAAAACTGTTTTTT. Encoded protein: CASGSGQINEKLFF.

This chain links TRBV9 with TRBJ1-1; D is uncertain. The V and J ends lost 0 bases and 1 base respectively, with 7 bases between them. The germline V gene encodes CDR1 SGDLS and CDR2 YYNGEE. The CDR3 totals 14 residues. The CDR3 here is CASSVVSQNTEAFF. DNA of the CDR3: TGTGCCAGCAGCGTAGTTTCCCAGAACACTGAAGCTTTCTTT.

The table lists this clone with a count of one. V usage is TRBV5-1 and J usage is TRBJ2-1; a possible D gene is TRBD2 (6 bases). The germline V gene encodes CDR1 SGHRS and CDR2 YFSETQ. Trimming took off 4 bases at V and 4 bases at J, with 18 bases between the two ends. The CDR3 sequence is 16 residues long. DNA of the CDR3: TGCGCCAGCAGCCGAGGGGACTCGTCCCAATACAATGAGCAGTTCTTC. Amino acid sequence: CASSRGDSSQYNEQFF.

V and J are TRBV19 and TRBJ2-1; TRBD1 aligns across 8 bases. Germline loops: CDR1 LNHDA, CDR2 SQIVND (reference sequence). With V trimmed by 5 bases and J by 5 bases, 20 bases remained unmatched. The CDR3 is made up of 19 amino acids. The DNA of the CDR3 is TGTGCCAGTAGTCCCTGGACAGGGAGTAGGGTCCTGCCAGACAATGAGCAGTTCTTC. It is translated as CASSPWTGSRVLPDNEQFF.

V and J are TRBV18 and TRBJ2-6, with TRBD1 matching 8 bases. The CDR3 covers 15 residues. The V and J ends lost 6 bases and 2 bases, in that order; junction bases with no gene match: 3. The germline V gene encodes CDR1 KGHSH and CDR2 LQKENI. CDR3 bases: TGTGCCAGCTCCAAGACAGGGGCTGGGGCCAACGTCCTGACTTTC. Translation gives CASSKTGAGANVLTF.